Each of the 5 T cell receptor beta chains below was sequenced from the same sample in a study of a mutant IDH1 vaccine in newly diagnosed glioma. Which antigens these TCRs recognize remains unknown. TCRdb's copy holds only in-frame clones and misses some; the assay was immunoSEQ multiplex PCR. Of about 51,000 clones in the sample, around 78% were seen once. Time point noted: week 5, during vaccination. The content of each vaccine dose was 300 ug of mutant IDH1 20-mer peptide, and topical imiquimod accompanied it. The material was PBMCs, obtained from a glioma patient whose treatment included an IDH1 peptide vaccine. The receptors were sampled from a middle-aged woman with glioma.

This rearrangement joins TRBV18 to TRBJ2-2, with D uncertain. The V and J ends lost 0 bases and 1 base respectively, with 9 bases between them. This CDR3 comprises 16 residues. Germline CDR1 is KGHSH and CDR2 is LQKENI. The chain's CDR3 is CASSPPSKVNTGELFF. In DNA, the CDR3 is TGTGCCAGCTCACCACCTTCAAAGGTGAACACCGGGGAGCTGTTTTTT. The entire variable domain, with the rest obtained from reference TRBV18 and TRBJ2-2, is as follows: NAGVMQNPRHLVRRRGQEARLRCSPMKGHSHVYWYRQLPEEGLKFMVYLQKENIIDESGMPKERFSAEFPKEGPSILRIQQVVRGDSAAYFCASSPPSKVNTGELFFGEGSRLTVL.

The chain employs TRBV7-9 and TRBJ2-5; TRBD2 aligns across 11 bases. Trimming removed 5 bases from V and 9 bases from J; junction bases left unmatched: 11. Germline V gene lookup returns CDR1 SEHNR and CDR2 FQNEAQ (reference sequence). The length of the CDR3 is 15 residues. CDR3 coding DNA: TGTGCCAGCAGCCATACTAGCGGGGGCTTCCGAGCCCAGTACTTC. Its protein is CASSHTSGGFRAQYF.

The chain joins TRBV7-9 to TRBJ2-2; 10 nucleotides agree with TRBD2. CDR1 is SEHNR and CDR2 is FQNEAQ in the germline V gene (reference sequence). The CDR3 consists of 15 residues. V shed 6 bases and J 6 bases; nucleotides not matched to a gene: 7. CDR3 DNA: TGTGCCAGCAGTTTCAGGACTAGCGGTGCCGGGGAGCTGTTTTTT. It encodes CASSFRTSGAGELFF.

V is TRBV6-1 and J is TRBJ2-1, with 10 bases identical to TRBD2. The V gene end was trimmed by 4 bases and the J gene end by 3 bases; junction bases not matched to a gene: 6. Per the germline V gene, CDR1 is MNHNS and CDR2 is SASEGT. The CDR3 covers 16 residues. CDR3 nucleotide sequence: TGTGCCAGCAGTGCGCCGACTAGCGGGTTCTACAATGAGCAGTTCTTC. Translated: CASSAPTSGFYNEQFF.

This chain uses TRBV30 with TRBJ2-2; tentatively, D is TRBD1 (6 bases). The CDR3 sequence is 16 residues long. CDR1 is GTSNPN, CDR2 SVGIG, per germline (reference sequence). V lost 1 base and J 6 bases, leaving 18 bases between the germline ends. The CDR3 is CAWSGPGATGAGELFF. The DNA for the CDR3 is TGTGCCTGGAGTGGCCCAGGGGCGACAGGCGCCGGGGAGCTGTTTTTT. The variable domain in full, with the rest retrieved from reference TRBV30 and TRBJ2-2, is SQTIHQWPATLVQPVGSPLSLECTVEGTSNPNLYWYRQAAGRGLQLLFYSVGIGQISSEVPQNLSASRPQDRQFILSSKKLLLSDSGFYLCAWSGPGATGAGELFFGEGSRLTVL.